This T cell receptor beta chain was identified during a study of T cells in Graves' hyperthyroidism and ophthalmopathy (dated by TCRdb to the late 2010s). General notes on the study: Peripheral blood was collected at initial diagnosis, before any treatment. An independent validation cohort of under 20 hyperthyroidism patients and approximately 15 patients who later progressed to ophthalmopathy tested prospective prediction of ophthalmopathy. After blood sampling, hyperthyroidism patients were treated with methimazole at a starting dose of 30 mg daily, and ophthalmopathy patients were treated with high-dose intravenous methylprednisolone. To identify TCR V-J signatures that set the groups apart, the researchers used a discovery cohort of more than 95 patients, made up of around 42 with Graves' ophthalmopathy and about 60 with stable Graves' hyperthyroidism. The paper describes TCR Vbeta CDR3 sequencing of 135 peripheral blood samples, made up of fewer than 50 ophthalmopathy patients, around 73 hyperthyroidism patients and 17 progressor patients. In addition, the study compared T-cell repertoires in thyroid tissue and in blood from about 6 Graves' hyperthyroidism patients. The approximately 98 discovery patients were randomly divided into training and test sets at a 7:3 ratio. The study at large found these results: Blood samples also contained most of the expanded thyroid clonotypes (frequency above 0.001), which suggests that blood repertoires may reflect thyroid immune responses. During validation, the model predicted progression to ophthalmopathy a median of around six months ahead of onset, with around 71% sensitivity and 72% to 85% specificity. Sample size was not statistically predetermined, and blinding of investigators to group allocation was not performed. In cross-validation, a model built on a 13 V-J signature told ophthalmopathy apart from stable hyperthyroidism with 85% to 90% sensitivity and around 84% specificity, and in testing the same model reached 80%/75%.

Stable Graves' hyperthyroidism was defined as no progression to ophthalmopathy during 18 months of follow-up. The hyperthyroidism patients were between 18 and 65 years old and newly diagnosed, with a disease duration of less than 2 months. Patients with uncontrolled infections, other autoimmune diseases, pregnancy or lactation were excluded. Diagnoses were established on the basis of clinical symptoms, serum thyroxine and TRAb, thyroid ultrasound, and orbital computed tomography. PBMCs were isolated from 10 ml of fresh peripheral blood by Ficoll-Paque density gradient centrifugation. Trizol reagent was used to extract total RNA, and RNA quality was then checked on an Agilent 2100 Bioanalyzer. A word on this clonotype: Its antigen target is currently unknown. It has no much larger one-base neighbor in the sample; base qualities were not kept.

Amplification of TCR beta CDR3 regions was carried out from RNA transcripts. The first round of RT-PCR for the TCR CDR3 was performed with the HTBI primer set and the Qiagen OneStep RT-PCR kit. The libraries were constructed in a second round of multiplex PCR and then size-selected and purified. The libraries were sequenced on an Illumina HiSeq2000 using paired-end 100 bp reads. Under the source paper's analysis protocol: SOAPnuke was used to process the raw data, removing reads that contained adapters or uncalled bases, had a mean Phred below 15, or lacked an exact match to the constant primer or identifier. COPE v1.2.5 was used to merge the high-quality paired reads, and each unique nucleotide sequence was defined as a clonotype. MiTCR v1.1 was used to align the clonotypes against IMGT TRBV, TRBD and TRBJ reference segments. The analysis included only V-J combinations with a frequency above 0.0001, which together covered 99% to 99.2% of the repertoires. The TCS score was defined as the ratio of F50 (clonal expansion) to E x V (chaos), calculated using BLOSUM62-based TCRdist between CDR3 peptides within each V-J. Welch's t-statistics and random forest reduced 500 to 550 V-J features to 13, which were used in a naive Bayes classifier (R e1071). The public reads were run again by TCRdb, first through fastp at Q25 and then through MiXCR, and only productive beta chains were kept. Merged by CDR3 protein, the rows form single entries marked with the most common genes and DNA. TCRdb, not the original authors, processed these V and J calls. A total of approximately 28,000 distinct CDR3 sequences appear in this sample, 45% of them only once. The ten largest clones capture approximately 10% of the sample.

As encoded in the germline V gene, CDR1 is SNHLY while CDR2 is FYNNEI. Relative to germline, V is missing 6 bases and J is missing 1 base, with 9 bases of the junction outside any gene match. Reading from cysteine to phenylalanine, the CDR3 counts 16 amino acids. This entry keeps only the CDR3 DNA: 48 bases, framed from base 1. The chain is made from TRBV2 and TRBJ2-7; the central 10 bases match TRBD1. The source is a woman younger than 45 with Graves' hyperthyroidism. Sequences were obtained from blood. The sequenced DNA is TGTGCCAGCAGCTCCGGGACAGGGGCCCCATCCTACGAGCAGTACTTC. Translated, this is CASSSGTGAPSYEQYF.